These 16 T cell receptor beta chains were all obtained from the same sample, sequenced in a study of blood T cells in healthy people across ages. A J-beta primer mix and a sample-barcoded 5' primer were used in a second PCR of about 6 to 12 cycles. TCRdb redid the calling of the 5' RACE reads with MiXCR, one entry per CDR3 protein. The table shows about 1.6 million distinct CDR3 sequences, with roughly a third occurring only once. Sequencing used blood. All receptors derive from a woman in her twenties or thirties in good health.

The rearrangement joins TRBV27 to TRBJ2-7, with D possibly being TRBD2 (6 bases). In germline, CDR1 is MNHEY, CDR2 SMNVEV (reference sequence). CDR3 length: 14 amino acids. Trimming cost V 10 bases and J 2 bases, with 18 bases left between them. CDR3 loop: CATGHSGAPYEQYF. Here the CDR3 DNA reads TGTGCCACCGGGCATAGCGGAGCTCCCTACGAGCAGTACTTC.

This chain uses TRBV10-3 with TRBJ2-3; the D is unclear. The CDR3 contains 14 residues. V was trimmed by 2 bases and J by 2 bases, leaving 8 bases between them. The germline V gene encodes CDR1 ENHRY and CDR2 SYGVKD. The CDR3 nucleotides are TGTGCCATCAGTGAGGGTCAGTACACAGATACGCAGTATTTT. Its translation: CAISEGQYTDTQYF.

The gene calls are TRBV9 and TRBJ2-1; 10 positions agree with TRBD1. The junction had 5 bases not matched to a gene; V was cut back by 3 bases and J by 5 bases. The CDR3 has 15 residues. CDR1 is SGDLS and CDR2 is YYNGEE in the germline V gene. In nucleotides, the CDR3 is TGTGCCAGCAGCGCGACAGGGGGCAGGAACAATGAGCAGTTCTTC. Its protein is CASSATGGRNNEQFF. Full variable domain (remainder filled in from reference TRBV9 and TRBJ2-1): DSGVTQTPKHLITATGQRVTLRCSPRSGDLSVYWYQQSLDQGLQFLIQYYNGEERAKGNILERFSAQQFPDLHSELNLSSLELGDSALYFCASSATGGRNNEQFFGPGTRLTVL.

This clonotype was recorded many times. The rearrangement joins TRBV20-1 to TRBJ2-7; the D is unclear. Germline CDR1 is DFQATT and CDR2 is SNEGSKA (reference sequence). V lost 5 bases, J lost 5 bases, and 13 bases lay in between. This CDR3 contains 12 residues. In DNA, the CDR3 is TGCAGTGCTGGCATTCGTACCCACGAGCAGTACTTC. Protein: CSAGIRTHEQYF.

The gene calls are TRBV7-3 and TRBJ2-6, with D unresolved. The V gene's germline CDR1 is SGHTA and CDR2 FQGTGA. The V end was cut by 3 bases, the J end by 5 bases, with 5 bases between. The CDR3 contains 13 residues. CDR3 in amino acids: CASSLPWANVLTF. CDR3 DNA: TGTGCCAGCAGCTTGCCGTGGGCCAACGTCCTGACTTTC.

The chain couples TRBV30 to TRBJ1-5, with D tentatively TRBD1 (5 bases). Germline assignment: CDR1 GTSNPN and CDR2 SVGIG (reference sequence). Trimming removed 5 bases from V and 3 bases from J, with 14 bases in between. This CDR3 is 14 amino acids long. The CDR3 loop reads CAWGRGFNNQPQHF. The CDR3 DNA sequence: TGTGCCTGGGGGAGGGGATTCAACAATCAGCCCCAGCATTTT.

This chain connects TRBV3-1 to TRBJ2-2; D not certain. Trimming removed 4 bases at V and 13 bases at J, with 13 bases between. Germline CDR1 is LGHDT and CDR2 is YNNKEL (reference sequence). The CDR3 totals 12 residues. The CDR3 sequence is CASSPLGDGLFF. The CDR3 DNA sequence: TGTGCCAGCAGCCCCCTAGGCGATGGGCTGTTTTTT.

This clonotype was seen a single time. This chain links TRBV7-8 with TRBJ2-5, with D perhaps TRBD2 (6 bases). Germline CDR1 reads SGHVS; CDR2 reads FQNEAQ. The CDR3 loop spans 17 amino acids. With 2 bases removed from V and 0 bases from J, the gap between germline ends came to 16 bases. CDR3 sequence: CASSLSAGGGDQETQYF. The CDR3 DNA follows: TGTGCCAGCAGCTTATCTGCCGGAGGAGGGGACCAAGAGACCCAGTACTTC.

The CDR3 loop reads CASSLTSFGELFF. The CDR3, as DNA: TGTGCCAGCAGCCTCACGTCGTTCGGGGAGCTGTTTTTT. The rearrangement uses TRBV7-6 and TRBJ2-2; no clear D. With 5 bases removed from V and 7 bases from J, the gap between germline ends came to 11 bases. This CDR3 spans 13 amino acids. CDR1 and CDR2 from the germline V gene are SGHVS and FNYEAQ.

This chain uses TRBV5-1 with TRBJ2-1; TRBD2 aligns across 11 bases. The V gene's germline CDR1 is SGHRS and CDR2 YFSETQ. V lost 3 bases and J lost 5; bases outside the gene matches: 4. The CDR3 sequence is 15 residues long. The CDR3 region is CASSYVTSGNNEQFF. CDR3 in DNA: TGCGCCAGCAGCTACGTGACTAGCGGGAACAATGAGCAGTTCTTC.

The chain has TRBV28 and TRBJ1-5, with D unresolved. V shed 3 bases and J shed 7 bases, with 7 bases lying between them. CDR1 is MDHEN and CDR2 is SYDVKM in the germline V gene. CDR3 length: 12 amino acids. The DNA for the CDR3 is TGTGCCAGCAGTTTTAGCCGCCAGCCCCAGCATTTT. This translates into CASSFSRQPQHF.

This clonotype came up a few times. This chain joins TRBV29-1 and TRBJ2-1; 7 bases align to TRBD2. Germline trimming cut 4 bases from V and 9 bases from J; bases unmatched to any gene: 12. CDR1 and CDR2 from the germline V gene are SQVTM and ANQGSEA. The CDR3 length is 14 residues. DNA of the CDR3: TGCAGCGTTGCTAGCGGCCAGATGGGGGTTGAGCAGTTCTTC. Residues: CSVASGQMGVEQFF.

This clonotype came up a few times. The CDR3 coding sequence is TGTGCCAGCAGCGCGGAGAGACAGGGAGACTGGGAGACCCAGTACTTC. Its protein is CASSAERQGDWETQYF. V gene TRBV9 combines with J gene TRBJ2-5; TRBD1 agrees at 7 bases. Germline V gives CDR1 SGDLS, CDR2 YYNGEE. With V trimmed by 3 bases and J by 5 bases, 13 bases remained unmatched. CDR3 size: 16 residues.

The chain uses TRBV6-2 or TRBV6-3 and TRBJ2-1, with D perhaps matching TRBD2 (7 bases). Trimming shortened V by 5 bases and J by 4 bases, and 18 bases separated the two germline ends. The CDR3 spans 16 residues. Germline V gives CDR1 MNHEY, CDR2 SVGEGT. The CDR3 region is CASSRPGAGAYNEQFF. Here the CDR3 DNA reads TGTGCCAGCAGTCGCCCCGGGGCGGGGGCTTACAATGAGCAGTTCTTC.

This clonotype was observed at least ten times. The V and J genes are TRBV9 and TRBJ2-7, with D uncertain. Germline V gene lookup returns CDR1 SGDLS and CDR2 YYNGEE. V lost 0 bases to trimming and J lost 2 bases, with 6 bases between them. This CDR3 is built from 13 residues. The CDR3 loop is CASSVGGTYEQYF. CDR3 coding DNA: TGTGCCAGCAGCGTAGGGGGAACCTACGAGCAGTACTTC.

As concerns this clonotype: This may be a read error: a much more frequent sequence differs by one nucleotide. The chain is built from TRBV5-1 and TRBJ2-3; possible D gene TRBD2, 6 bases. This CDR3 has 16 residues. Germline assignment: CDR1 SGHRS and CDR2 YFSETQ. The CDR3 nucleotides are TGCGCCGGCAGCTTGGTATCGAGGAGGGCCGCAGATACGCAGTATTTT. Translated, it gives CAGSLVSRRAADTQYF.